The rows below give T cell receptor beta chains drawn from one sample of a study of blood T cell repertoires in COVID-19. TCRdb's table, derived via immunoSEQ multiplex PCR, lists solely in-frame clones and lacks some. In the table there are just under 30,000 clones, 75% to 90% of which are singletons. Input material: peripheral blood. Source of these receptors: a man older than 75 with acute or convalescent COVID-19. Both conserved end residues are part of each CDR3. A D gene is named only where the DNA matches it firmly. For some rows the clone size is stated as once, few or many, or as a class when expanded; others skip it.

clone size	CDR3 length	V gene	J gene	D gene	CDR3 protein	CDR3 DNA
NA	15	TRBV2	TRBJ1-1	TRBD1	CASSDSPDRVTEAFF	TGTGCCAGCAGTGATTCTCCGGACAGGGTCACTGAAGCTTTCTTT
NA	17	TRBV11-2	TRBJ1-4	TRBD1	CASSFTGDRSTNEKLFF	TGTGCCAGCAGCTTTACGGGGGACAGATCAACTAATGAAAAACTGTTTTTT
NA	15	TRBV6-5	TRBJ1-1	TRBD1	CASSYSETGVFEAFF	TGTGCCAGCAGTTACTCCGAAACAGGGGTATTTGAAGCTTTCTTT
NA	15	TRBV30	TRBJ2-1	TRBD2	CAWRLAAVSYNEQFF	TGTGCCTGGAGACTAGCGGCGGTCTCCTACAATGAGCAGTTCTTC
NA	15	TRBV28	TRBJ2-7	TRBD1	CASTDPGTGIREQYF	TGTGCCAGCACTGACCCCGGGACAGGGATAAGGGAGCAGTACTTC
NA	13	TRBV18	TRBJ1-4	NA	CASSPGLSEKLFF	TGTGCCAGCTCACCCGGTCTCTCTGAAAAACTGTTTTTT
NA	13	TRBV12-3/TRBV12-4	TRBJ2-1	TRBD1	CASRRDRRDEQFF	TGTGCCAGCAGGAGGGACAGGAGGGATGAGCAGTTCTTC
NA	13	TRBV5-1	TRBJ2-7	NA	CASSPRGIDEQYF	TGCGCCAGCAGCCCCAGGGGAATCGACGAGCAGTACTTC
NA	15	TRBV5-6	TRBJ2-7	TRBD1	CASSLGTGVDYEQYF	TGTGCCAGCAGCTTGGGGACAGGGGTCGACTACGAGCAGTACTTC
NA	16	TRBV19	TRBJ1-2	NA	CASSPTLTQGHYGYTF	TGTGCCAGTAGTCCCACCCTAACGCAGGGGCACTATGGCTACACCTTC
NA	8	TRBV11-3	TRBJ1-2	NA	CANIGYTF	TGTGCCAATATCGGCTACACCTTC
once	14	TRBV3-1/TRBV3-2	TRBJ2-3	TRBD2	CASSQAGGRNTQYF	TGTGCCAGCAGCCAAGCGGGGGGGAGAAATACGCAGTATTTT
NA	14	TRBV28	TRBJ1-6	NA	CASSLRQLSSPLHF	TGTGCCAGCAGTCTCCGACAGCTTTCTTCACCCCTCCACTTT
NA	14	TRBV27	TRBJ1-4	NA	CASSLWPNDEKLFF	TGTGCCAGCAGTTTATGGCCCAACGATGAAAAACTGTTTTTT
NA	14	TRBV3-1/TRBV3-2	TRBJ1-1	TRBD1	CASSRRDRGTEAFF	TGTGCCAGCAGCCGCAGGGACAGGGGCACTGAAGCTTTCTTT
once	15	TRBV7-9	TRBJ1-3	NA	CASSLGQGSGNTIYF	TGTGCCAGCAGCTTGGGCCAGGGCTCTGGAAACACCATATATTTT
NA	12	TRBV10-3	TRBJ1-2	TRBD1	CAAKTGGYGYTF	TGTGCCGCCAAGACAGGGGGCTATGGCTACACCTTC
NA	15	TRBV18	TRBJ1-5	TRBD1	CASSPKTGANQPQHF	TGTGCCAGCTCACCAAAGACAGGGGCCAATCAGCCCCAGCATTTT
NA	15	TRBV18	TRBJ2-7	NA	CASSPNGSLAYEQYF	TGTGCCAGCTCACCAAATGGCAGTCTAGCCTACGAGCAGTACTTC
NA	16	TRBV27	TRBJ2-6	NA	CASSPPGVPGANVLTF	TGTGCCAGCAGTCCGCCCGGGGTACCTGGGGCCAACGTCCTGACTTTC
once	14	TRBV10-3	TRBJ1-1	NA	CAIGSGVGGTEAFF	TGTGCCATCGGATCAGGGGTTGGGGGCACTGAAGCTTTCTTT
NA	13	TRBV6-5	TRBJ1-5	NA	CASKRSSNQPQHF	TGTGCCAGCAAGCGCAGTTCCAATCAGCCCCAGCATTTT
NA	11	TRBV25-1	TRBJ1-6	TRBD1	CASRDRGQLHF	TGTGCCAGCAGGGACAGGGGGCAGTTGCACTTT
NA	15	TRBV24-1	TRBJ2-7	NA	CATSDLRGGTYEQYF	TGTGCCACCAGTGATTTGAGGGGGGGGACCTACGAGCAGTACTTC
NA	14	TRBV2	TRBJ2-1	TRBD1	CASRRDRGKDEQFF	TGTGCCAGCAGAAGGGACAGGGGAAAGGATGAGCAGTTCTTC
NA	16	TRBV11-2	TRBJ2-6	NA	CASSLALAPGANVLTF	TGTGCCAGCAGCTTAGCCCTAGCCCCTGGGGCCAACGTCCTGACTTTC
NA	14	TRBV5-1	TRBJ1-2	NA	CASSRGADFVGYTF	TGCGCCAGCAGCCGGGGGGCGGATTTTGTGGGCTACACCTTC
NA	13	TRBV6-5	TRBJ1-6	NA	CASSYEFNSPLHF	TGTGCCAGCAGTTATGAGTTTAATTCACCCCTCCACTTT
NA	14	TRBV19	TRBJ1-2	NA	CASNRGENYGDYTF	TGTGCCAGTAATCGGGGGGAAAATTATGGGGACTACACCTTC
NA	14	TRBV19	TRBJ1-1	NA	CASMWGGSRTEAFF	TGTGCCAGTATGTGGGGGGGGTCGCGGACTGAAGCTTTCTTT
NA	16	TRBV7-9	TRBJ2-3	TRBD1	CASSDGRDRGADTQYF	TGTGCCAGCAGTGATGGGAGGGACAGGGGGGCAGATACGCAGTATTTT
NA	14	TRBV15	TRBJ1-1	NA	CATSRDVGNTEAFF	TGTGCCACCAGCAGAGATGTCGGGAACACTGAAGCTTTCTTT
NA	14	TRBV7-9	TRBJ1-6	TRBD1	CASSDRDRNSPLHF	TGTGCCAGCAGCGACCGGGACAGGAATTCACCCCTCCACTTT
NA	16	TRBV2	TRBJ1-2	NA	CASDRTRTAPVLGYTF	TGTGCCAGCGACCGGACTCGGACAGCACCCGTACTGGGCTACACCTTC
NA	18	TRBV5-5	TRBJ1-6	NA	CASSQEPRSSSYNSPLHF	TGTGCCAGCAGCCAAGAACCCAGGTCCAGCTCCTATAATTCACCCCTCCACTTT
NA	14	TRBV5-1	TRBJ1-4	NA	CASSLTPTNEKLFF	TGCGCCAGCAGCTTGACACCAACTAATGAAAAACTGTTTTTT
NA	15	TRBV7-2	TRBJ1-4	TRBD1	CASSPSGTGFEKLFF	TGTGCCAGCAGCCCGTCCGGGACAGGGTTTGAAAAACTGTTTTTT
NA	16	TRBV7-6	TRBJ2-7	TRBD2	CASSLAPAGGPYEQYF	TGTGCCAGCAGCTTAGCCCCGGCGGGGGGGCCTTACGAGCAGTACTTC
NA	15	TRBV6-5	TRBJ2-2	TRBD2	CASSQSGGAPGELFF	TGTGCCAGCAGCCAAAGCGGGGGGGCTCCCGGGGAGCTGTTTTTT
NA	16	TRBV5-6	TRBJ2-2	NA	CASSLAGAILNGELFF	TGTGCCAGCAGCTTGGCAGGGGCAATTCTCAACGGGGAGCTGTTTTTT
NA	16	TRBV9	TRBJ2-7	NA	CASSTSPGTSFHEQYF	TGTGCCAGCAGCACGTCACCGGGGACATCTTTTCACGAGCAGTACTTC
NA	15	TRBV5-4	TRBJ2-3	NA	CASSLAGEKGDTQYF	TGTGCCAGCAGCCTAGCCGGGGAAAAGGGAGATACGCAGTATTTT
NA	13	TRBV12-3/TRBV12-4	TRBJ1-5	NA	CASQQWSNQPQHF	TGTGCCAGCCAACAGTGGAGCAATCAGCCCCAGCATTTT
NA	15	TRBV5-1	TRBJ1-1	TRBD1	CASSLGLAGGTEAFF	TGCGCCAGCAGCTTGGGATTGGCAGGGGGCACTGAAGCTTTCTTT
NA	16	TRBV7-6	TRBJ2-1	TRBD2	CASSQASGGRYNEQFF	TGTGCCAGCAGCCAAGCTAGCGGGGGAAGATACAATGAGCAGTTCTTC